Included here is one T cell receptor (beta chain) sequence, with context. The CDR3 covers 11 residues. Germline values: CDR1 MNHEY, CDR2 SVGAGI. The ends were cut back, 7 bases at V and 3 bases at J, with 3 bases in the middle. These data belong to a study of T cells after somatic rescue of genetic block. Clones were sequenced by immunoSEQ multiplex PCR, and TCRdb holds only the in-frame ones, with some missing. The sample has about 68,000 clones, about nine tenths seen once; the top ten hold around 3%. The clonotype comes from a man in his forties or fifties. The sequencing input was peripheral blood mononuclear cells (PBMCs). The chain combines TRBV6-5 with TRBJ2-2; D is undetermined. CDR3 in DNA: TGTGCCAGCACCTACACCGGGGAGCTGTTTTTT. Protein sequence: CASTYTGELFF.